This entry concerns a single T cell receptor (beta chain). This sample is drawn from a study of T cell changes during pregnancy in multiple sclerosis. Clones were sequenced by immunoSEQ multiplex PCR, and TCRdb holds only the in-frame ones, with some missing. The sample gives about 36,000 clones, over 80% of which show up once; less than 1.5% is in the top ten. The germline V and J ends were trimmed by 5 bases and 7 bases, with 14 bases remaining between them. Looked up from germline, CDR1 is SGHAT and CDR2 is FQNNGV. The CDR3 has 14 residues. The chain links TRBV11-2 to TRBJ2-2, with D hard to call. This clonotype was obtained from a female donor with multiple sclerosis, enrolled in a pregnancy study. Material: PBMCs (not recorded whether the cells were cultured). CDR3 sequence (DNA): TGTGCCAGCAGCCTAATGTCAGGAGACGGGGAGCTGTTTTTT. Translation gives CASSLMSGDGELFF.